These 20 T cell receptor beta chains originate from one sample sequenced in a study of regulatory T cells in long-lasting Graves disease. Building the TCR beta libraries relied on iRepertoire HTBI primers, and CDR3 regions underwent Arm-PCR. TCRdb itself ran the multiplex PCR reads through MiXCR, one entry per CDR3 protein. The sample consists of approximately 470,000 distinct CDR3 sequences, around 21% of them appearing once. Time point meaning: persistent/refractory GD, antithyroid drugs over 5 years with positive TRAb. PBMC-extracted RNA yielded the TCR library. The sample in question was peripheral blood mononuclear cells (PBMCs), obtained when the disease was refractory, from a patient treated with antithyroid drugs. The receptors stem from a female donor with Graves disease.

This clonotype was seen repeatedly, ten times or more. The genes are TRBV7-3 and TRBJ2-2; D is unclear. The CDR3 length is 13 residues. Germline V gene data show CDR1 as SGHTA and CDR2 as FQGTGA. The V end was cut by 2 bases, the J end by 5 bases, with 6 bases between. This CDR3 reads CASSLRVTGELFF. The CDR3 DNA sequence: TGTGCCAGCAGCTTACGGGTGACCGGGGAGCTGTTTTTT.

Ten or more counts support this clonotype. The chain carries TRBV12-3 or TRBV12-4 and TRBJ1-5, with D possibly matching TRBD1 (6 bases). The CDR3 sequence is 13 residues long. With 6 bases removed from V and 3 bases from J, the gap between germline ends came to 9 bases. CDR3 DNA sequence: TGTGCCAGCAGGCGGGACACCAATCAGCCCCAGCATTTT. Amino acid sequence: CASRRDTNQPQHF.

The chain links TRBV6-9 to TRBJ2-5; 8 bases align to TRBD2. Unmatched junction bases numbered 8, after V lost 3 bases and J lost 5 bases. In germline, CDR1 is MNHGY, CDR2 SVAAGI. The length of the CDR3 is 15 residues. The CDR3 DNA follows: TGTGCCAGCAGTTACAGAGACTCGGGGGGGGAGACCCAGTACTTC. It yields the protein CASSYRDSGGETQYF.

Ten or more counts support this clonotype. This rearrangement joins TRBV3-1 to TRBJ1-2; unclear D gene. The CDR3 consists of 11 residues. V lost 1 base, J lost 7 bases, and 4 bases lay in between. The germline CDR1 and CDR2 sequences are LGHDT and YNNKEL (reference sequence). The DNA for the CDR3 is TGTGCCAGCAGCCAAGGGGCTGGCTACACCTTC. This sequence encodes CASSQGAGYTF.

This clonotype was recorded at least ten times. The CDR3 DNA follows: TGTGCCAGCAGTGGGGTAGGGTCTGCTTTCTTT. Translating gives CASSGVGSAFF. The V and J genes are TRBV28 and TRBJ1-1; D is undetermined. V was shortened by 5 bases and J by 11 bases, with 12 bases between the two germline ends. The CDR3 runs to 11 residues. In germline, CDR1 is MDHEN, CDR2 SYDVKM.

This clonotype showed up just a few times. The CDR3 coding sequence is TGTGCCATCAAACCGACAGGGGATTCACCCCTCCACTTT. This encodes CAIKPTGDSPLHF. This sequence joins TRBV10-3 and TRBJ1-6, with 8 bases matching TRBD1. CDR1 is ENHRY and CDR2 is SYGVKD in the germline V gene. With V trimmed by 7 bases and J by 8 bases, 4 bases remained unmatched. There are 13 residues in the CDR3.

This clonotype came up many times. The CDR3 loop reads CASSRSSGNYEQYF. The CDR3 nucleotides are TGTGCCAGCAGCCGAAGTAGCGGTAACTACGAGCAGTACTTC. The chain links TRBV7-3 to TRBJ2-7; maybe TRBD2 (6 bases). V was pared by 5 bases and J by 3 bases, with 14 bases between. Germline lookup yields CDR1 SGHTA and CDR2 FQGTGA. This CDR3 has 14 residues.

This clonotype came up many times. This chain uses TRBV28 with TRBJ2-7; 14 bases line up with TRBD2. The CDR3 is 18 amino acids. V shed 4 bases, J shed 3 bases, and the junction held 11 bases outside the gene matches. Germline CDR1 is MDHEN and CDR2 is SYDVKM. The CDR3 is CASSSLTSGRAIIYEQYF. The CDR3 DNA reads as TGTGCCAGCAGTTCCTTGACTAGCGGGAGGGCCATCATCTACGAGCAGTACTTC.

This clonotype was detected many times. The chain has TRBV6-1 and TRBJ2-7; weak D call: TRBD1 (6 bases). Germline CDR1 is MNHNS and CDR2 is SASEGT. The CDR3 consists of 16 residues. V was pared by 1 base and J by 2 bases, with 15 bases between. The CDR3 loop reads CASSEGPSQGTYEQYF. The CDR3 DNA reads TGTGCCAGCAGTGAAGGCCCCAGCCAGGGGACCTACGAGCAGTACTTC.

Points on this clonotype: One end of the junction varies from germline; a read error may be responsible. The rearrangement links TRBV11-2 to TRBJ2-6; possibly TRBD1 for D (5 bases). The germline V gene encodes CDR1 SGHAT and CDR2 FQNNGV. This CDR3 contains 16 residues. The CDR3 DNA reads TGTGCCAGCAGCTCCTATGCAAACTCTGGGGCCAACGCCCTGACTTTC. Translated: CASSSYANSGANALTF.

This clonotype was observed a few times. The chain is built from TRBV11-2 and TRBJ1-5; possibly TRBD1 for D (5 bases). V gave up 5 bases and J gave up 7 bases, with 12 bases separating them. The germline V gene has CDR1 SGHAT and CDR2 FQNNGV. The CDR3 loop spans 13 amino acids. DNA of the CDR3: TGTGCCAGCAGCAATAGGGGAGAGCAGCCCCAGCATTTT. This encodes CASSNRGEQPQHF. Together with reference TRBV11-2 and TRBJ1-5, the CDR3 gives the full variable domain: EAGVAQSPRYKIIEKRQSVAFWCNPISGHATLYWYQQILGQGPKLLIQFQNNGVVDDSQLPKDRFSAERLKGVDSTLKIQPAKLEDSAVYLCASSNRGEQPQHFGDGTRLSIL.

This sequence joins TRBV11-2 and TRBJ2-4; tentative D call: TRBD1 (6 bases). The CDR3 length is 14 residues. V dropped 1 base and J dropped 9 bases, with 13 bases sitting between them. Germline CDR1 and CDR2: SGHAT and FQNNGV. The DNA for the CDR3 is TGTGCCAGCAGCTTAGTCAGGGGCCACGGCATTCAGTACTTC. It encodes CASSLVRGHGIQYF.

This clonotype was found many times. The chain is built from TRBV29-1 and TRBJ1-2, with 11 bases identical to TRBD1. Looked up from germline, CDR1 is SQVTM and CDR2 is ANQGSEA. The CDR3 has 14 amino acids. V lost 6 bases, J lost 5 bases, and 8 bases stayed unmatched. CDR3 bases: TGCAGCGTGTTTACCGGGACAGGGGGTTATGGCTACACCTTC. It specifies CSVFTGTGGYGYTF.

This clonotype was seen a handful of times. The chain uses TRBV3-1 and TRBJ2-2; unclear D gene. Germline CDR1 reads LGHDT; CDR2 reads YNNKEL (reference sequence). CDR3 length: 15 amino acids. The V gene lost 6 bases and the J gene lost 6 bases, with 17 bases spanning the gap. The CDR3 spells CASSPRIGIAGELFF. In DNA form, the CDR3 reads TGTGCCAGCAGTCCTCGGATAGGTATCGCCGGGGAGCTGTTTTTT.

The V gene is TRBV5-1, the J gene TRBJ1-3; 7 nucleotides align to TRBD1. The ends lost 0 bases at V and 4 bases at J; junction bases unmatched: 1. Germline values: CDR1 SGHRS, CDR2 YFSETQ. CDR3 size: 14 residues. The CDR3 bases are TGCGCCAGCAGCTTGGCAGGGGGAGGAAACACCATATATTTT. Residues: CASSLAGGGNTIYF.

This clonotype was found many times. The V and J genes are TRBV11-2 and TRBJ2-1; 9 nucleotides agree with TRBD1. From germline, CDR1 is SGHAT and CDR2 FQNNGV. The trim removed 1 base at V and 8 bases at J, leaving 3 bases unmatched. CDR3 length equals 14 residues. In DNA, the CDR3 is TGTGCCAGCAGCTTAGGGGGGACAGGGTATGAGCAGTTCTTC. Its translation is CASSLGGTGYEQFF.

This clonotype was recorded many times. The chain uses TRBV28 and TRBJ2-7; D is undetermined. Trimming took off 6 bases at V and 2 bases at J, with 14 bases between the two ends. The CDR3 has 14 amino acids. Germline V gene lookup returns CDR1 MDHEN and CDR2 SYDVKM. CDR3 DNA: TGTGCCAGCAGGAACGGAGAACAAACCTACGAGCAGTACTTC. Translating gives CASRNGEQTYEQYF.

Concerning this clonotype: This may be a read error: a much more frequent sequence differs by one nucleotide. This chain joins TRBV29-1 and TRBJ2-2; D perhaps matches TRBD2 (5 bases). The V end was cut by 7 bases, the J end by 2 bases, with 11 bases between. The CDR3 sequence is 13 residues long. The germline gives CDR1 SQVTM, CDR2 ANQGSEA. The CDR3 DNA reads TGCAGCGGAGAGGGCAGTAACACCGGGGAGCTGTTTTTT. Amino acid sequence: CSGEGSNTGELFF.

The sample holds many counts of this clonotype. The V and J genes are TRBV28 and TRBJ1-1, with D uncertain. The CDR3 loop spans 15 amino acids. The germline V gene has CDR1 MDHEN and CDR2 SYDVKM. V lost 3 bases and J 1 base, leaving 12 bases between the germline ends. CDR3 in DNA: TGTGCCAGCAGTTTCTCTGGGGAGGGGAACACTGAAGCTTTCTTT. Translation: CASSFSGEGNTEAFF.

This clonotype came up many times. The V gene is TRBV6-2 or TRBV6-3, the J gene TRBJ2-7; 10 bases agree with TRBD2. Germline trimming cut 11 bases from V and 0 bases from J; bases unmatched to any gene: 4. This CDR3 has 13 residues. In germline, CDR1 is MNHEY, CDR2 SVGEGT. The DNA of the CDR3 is TGTGCCGTACTAGCGGGGACCTCCTACGAGCAGTACTTC. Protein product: CAVLAGTSYEQYF.